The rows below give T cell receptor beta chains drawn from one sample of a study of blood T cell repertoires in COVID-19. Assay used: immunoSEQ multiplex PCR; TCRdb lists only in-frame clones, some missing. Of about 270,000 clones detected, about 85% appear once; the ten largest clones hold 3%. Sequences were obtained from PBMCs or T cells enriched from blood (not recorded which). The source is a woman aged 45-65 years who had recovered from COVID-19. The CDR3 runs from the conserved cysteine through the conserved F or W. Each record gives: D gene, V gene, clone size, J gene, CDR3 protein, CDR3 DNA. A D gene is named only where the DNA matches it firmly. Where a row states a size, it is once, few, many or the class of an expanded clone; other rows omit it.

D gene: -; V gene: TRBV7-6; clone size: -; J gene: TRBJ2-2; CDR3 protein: CASSTGGRSTGELFF; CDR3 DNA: TGTGCCAGCAGCACCGGGGGGCGAAGCACCGGGGAGCTGTTTTTT
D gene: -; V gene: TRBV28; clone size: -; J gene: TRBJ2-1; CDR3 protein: CASSPPQMSYNEQFF; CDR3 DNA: TGTGCCAGCAGTCCTCCACAGATGTCCTACAATGAGCAGTTCTTC
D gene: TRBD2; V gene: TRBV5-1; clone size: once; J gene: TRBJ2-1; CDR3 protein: CASSFLAGGRDEQFF; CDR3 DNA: TGCGCCAGCAGCTTTCTAGCGGGAGGGCGAGATGAGCAGTTCTTC
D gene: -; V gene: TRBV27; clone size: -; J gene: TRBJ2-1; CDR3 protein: CASSLAGPSYNEQFF; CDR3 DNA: TGTGCCAGCAGTTTAGCGGGGCCCTCCTACAATGAGCAGTTCTTC
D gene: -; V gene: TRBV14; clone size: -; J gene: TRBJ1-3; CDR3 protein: CASSQDARTGNTIYF; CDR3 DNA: TGTGCCAGCAGCCAAGATGCCCGAACAGGAAACACCATATATTTT
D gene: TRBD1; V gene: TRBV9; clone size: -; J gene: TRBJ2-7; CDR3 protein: CASSVGGTAFYEQYF; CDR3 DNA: TGTGCCAGCAGCGTAGGGGGGACAGCCTTCTACGAGCAGTACTTC
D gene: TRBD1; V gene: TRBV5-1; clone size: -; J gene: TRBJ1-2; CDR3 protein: CASSLAGTGEAGGYTF; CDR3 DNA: TGCGCCAGCAGCTTGGCCGGGACAGGGGAGGCAGGAGGCTACACCTTC
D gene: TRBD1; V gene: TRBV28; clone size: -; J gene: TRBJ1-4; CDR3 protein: CASSFGGQNNEKLFF; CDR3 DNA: TGTGCCAGCAGTTTCGGGGGACAGAATAATGAAAAACTGTTTTTT
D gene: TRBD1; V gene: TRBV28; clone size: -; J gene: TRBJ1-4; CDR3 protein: CASSLGTGAALAFEKLFF; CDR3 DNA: TGTGCCAGCAGTTTAGGGACAGGGGCCGCCCTGGCCTTTGAAAAACTGTTTTTT
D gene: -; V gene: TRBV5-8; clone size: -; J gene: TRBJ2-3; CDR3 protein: CASSLAGVHSTDTQYF; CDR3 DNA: TGTGCCAGCAGCTTGGCCGGGGTCCATAGCACAGATACGCAGTATTTT
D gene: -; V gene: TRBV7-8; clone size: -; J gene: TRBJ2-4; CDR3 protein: CASSLAWTAPAREGKNIQYF; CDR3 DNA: TGTGCCAGCAGCTTAGCTTGGACGGCACCAGCCCGAGAGGGCAAAAACATTCAGTACTTC
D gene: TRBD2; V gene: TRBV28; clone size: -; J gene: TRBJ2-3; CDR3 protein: CASSLVAGGLTDTQYF; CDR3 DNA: TGTGCCAGCAGTTTGGTAGCGGGAGGCCTCACAGATACGCAGTATTTT